This T cell receptor beta chain stems from a study of cytomegalovirus exposure and HLA in healthy donors. PCR involved 60 Vbeta and 13 Jbeta primers. The table came from immunoSEQ multiplex PCR; TCRdb's copy has only in-frame clones and leaves some out. The sample records 100,000 to 150,000 clones, 80% being singletons. Study-wide results and limits: Associated with HLA alleles at 0.05 false discovery rate in a later analysis were around 17,000 TCR beta sequences. Later, TCR association rates were found to vary by HLA locus, highest for DRB1 and lowest for HLA-C. Apart from CMV serostatus, no immune exposure information was available.

In regard to this clone: Antigen: not known.

CDR1 and CDR2 from the germline V gene are MNHNY and SVGAGI (reference sequence). This CDR3 has 13 amino acids. V lost 2 bases, J lost 3 bases, and 7 bases lay in between. Donors had nominal health at sampling but likely had unrecorded immune exposures. The sample comprised PBMCs. This receptor was taken from a young man in good health and CMV-seropositive. This chain links TRBV6-6 with TRBJ1-1; no definite D call. The CDR3 loop reads CASSYVGDTEAFF. The CDR3, as DNA: TGTGCCAGCAGTTACGTCGGGGACACTGAAGCTTTCTTT.